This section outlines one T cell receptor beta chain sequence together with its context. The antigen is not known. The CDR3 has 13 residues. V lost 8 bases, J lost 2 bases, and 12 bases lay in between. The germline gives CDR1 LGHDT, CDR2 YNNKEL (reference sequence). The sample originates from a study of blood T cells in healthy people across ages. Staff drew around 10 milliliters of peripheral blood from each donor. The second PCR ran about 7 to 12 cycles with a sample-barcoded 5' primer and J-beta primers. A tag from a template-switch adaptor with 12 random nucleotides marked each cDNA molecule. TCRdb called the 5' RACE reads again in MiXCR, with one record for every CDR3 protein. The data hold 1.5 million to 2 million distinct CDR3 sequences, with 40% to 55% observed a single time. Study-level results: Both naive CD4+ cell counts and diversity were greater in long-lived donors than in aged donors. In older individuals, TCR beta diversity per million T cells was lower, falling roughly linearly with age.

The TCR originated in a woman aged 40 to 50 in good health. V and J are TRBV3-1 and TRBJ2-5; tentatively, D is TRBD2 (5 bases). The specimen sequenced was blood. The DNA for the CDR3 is TGTGCCAGCCTATCCGGGGATCAAGAGACCCAGTACTTC. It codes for CASLSGDQETQYF.